The rows below give T cell receptor beta chains drawn from one sample of a study of ipilimumab plus nivolumab after autologous stem cell transplantation. Some clones are missing from TCRdb's copy, which holds only in-frame ones; the method was immunoSEQ multiplex PCR. The table includes 15,000 to 20,000 clones, approximately 71% detected once. The specimen was PBMCs, collected in a trial of ipilimumab plus nivolumab as post-transplant consolidation. These receptors were obtained from a male donor with diffuse large B-cell lymphoma. Each CDR3 is given with its conserved first and last residue. D genes are given only for firm matches. The listing skips clone size in some rows; elsewhere it reads once, few, many or a size class.

clone size: NA; J gene: TRBJ2-1; D gene: NA; V gene: TRBV11-3; CDR3 protein: CASSRRQNSYNEQFF; CDR3 DNA: TGTGCCAGCAGCCGTCGACAGAACTCCTACAATGAGCAGTTCTTC
clone size: NA; J gene: TRBJ2-3; D gene: NA; V gene: TRBV29-1; CDR3 protein: CSVLTPGSPDTQYF; CDR3 DNA: TGCAGCGTCCTGACGCCGGGAAGTCCAGATACGCAGTATTTT
clone size: many; J gene: TRBJ2-3; D gene: NA; V gene: TRBV9; CDR3 protein: CASSLGHMGTQYF; CDR3 DNA: TGTGCCAGCAGCTTAGGGCATATGGGAACGCAGTATTTT
clone size: few; J gene: TRBJ2-3; D gene: TRBD1; V gene: TRBV15; CDR3 protein: CATSLDRARTDTQYF; CDR3 DNA: TGTGCCACCAGCTTGGACAGGGCCCGCACAGATACGCAGTATTTT
clone size: few; J gene: TRBJ2-1; D gene: TRBD2; V gene: TRBV18; CDR3 protein: CASSPGLVEVNEQFF; CDR3 DNA: TGTGCCAGCTCACCGGGACTAGTGGAGGTCAATGAGCAGTTCTTC
clone size: once; J gene: TRBJ1-2; D gene: NA; V gene: TRBV5-5; CDR3 protein: CASSLDVGSYGYTF; CDR3 DNA: TGTGCCAGCAGCTTGGATGTGGGGTCATATGGCTACACCTTC
clone size: few; J gene: TRBJ2-7; D gene: NA; V gene: TRBV19; CDR3 protein: CASSIQGREQYF; CDR3 DNA: TGTGCCAGTAGTATCCAGGGGCGCGAGCAGTACTTC
clone size: NA; J gene: TRBJ2-7; D gene: NA; V gene: TRBV7-3; CDR3 protein: CASSPGTDGSHEQYF; CDR3 DNA: TGTGCCAGCAGCCCGGGGACGGATGGTTCTCACGAGCAGTACTTC
clone size: NA; J gene: TRBJ2-1; D gene: TRBD2; V gene: TRBV30; CDR3 protein: CAWRPIAGFYNEQFF; CDR3 DNA: TGTGCCTGGAGGCCCATAGCGGGATTCTACAATGAGCAGTTCTTC
clone size: many; J gene: TRBJ1-1; D gene: TRBD1; V gene: TRBV30; CDR3 protein: CAWSTHDRAEAFF; CDR3 DNA: TGTGCCTGGAGTACCCATGACAGGGCGGAAGCTTTCTTT
clone size: NA; J gene: TRBJ2-2; D gene: TRBD1; V gene: TRBV4-1; CDR3 protein: CASQDRGNTGELFF; CDR3 DNA: TGCGCCAGCCAGGACAGGGGGAACACCGGGGAGCTGTTTTTT
clone size: NA; J gene: TRBJ2-5; D gene: TRBD1; V gene: TRBV2; CDR3 protein: CASSEGTGRGETQYF; CDR3 DNA: TGTGCCAGCAGTGAAGGGACAGGCCGGGGAGAGACCCAGTACTTC
clone size: NA; J gene: TRBJ1-1; D gene: NA; V gene: TRBV10-3; CDR3 protein: CAIAAGLTDAEAFF; CDR3 DNA: TGTGCCATCGCAGCGGGACTCACGGACGCTGAAGCTTTCTTT
clone size: NA; J gene: TRBJ2-3; D gene: NA; V gene: TRBV6-5; CDR3 protein: CASSLQSTDTQYF; CDR3 DNA: TGTGCCAGCAGCCTACAAAGCACAGATACGCAGTATTTT
clone size: once; J gene: TRBJ2-2; D gene: NA; V gene: TRBV6-1; CDR3 protein: CASRGQTTGELFF; CDR3 DNA: TGTGCCAGCAGGGGTCAGACCACCGGGGAGCTGTTTTTT
clone size: once; J gene: TRBJ2-3; D gene: NA; V gene: TRBV30; CDR3 protein: CAWSVGLLSTDTQYF; CDR3 DNA: TGTGCCTGGAGTGTCGGACTTCTAAGCACAGATACGCAGTATTTT
clone size: NA; J gene: TRBJ2-7; D gene: TRBD2; V gene: TRBV7-8; CDR3 protein: CASSSLRGVEYEQYF; CDR3 DNA: TGTGCCAGCAGCTCCCTTCGGGGGGTGGAATACGAGCAGTACTTC
clone size: once; J gene: TRBJ2-7; D gene: TRBD2; V gene: TRBV5-1; CDR3 protein: CASSPRGLAGEGEQYF; CDR3 DNA: TGCGCCAGCAGCCCCCGAGGCCTAGCGGGAGAAGGCGAGCAGTACTTC
clone size: NA; J gene: TRBJ2-1; D gene: NA; V gene: TRBV30; CDR3 protein: CAWSGGGHEQFF; CDR3 DNA: TGTGCCTGGAGTGGGGGCGGCCATGAGCAGTTCTTC
clone size: NA; J gene: TRBJ2-1; D gene: NA; V gene: TRBV14; CDR3 protein: CASSPRLGAPGWYEQFF; CDR3 DNA: TGTGCCAGCAGCCCCCGGTTAGGAGCGCCGGGGTGGTATGAGCAGTTCTTC
clone size: few; J gene: TRBJ1-3; D gene: NA; V gene: TRBV7-6; CDR3 protein: CASSLGGTTRSGNTIYF; CDR3 DNA: TGTGCCAGCAGCTTAGGGGGAACAACCCGCTCTGGAAACACCATATATTTT
clone size: NA; J gene: TRBJ2-7; D gene: NA; V gene: TRBV28; CDR3 protein: CASSPPVTSPTLEQYF; CDR3 DNA: TGTGCCAGCAGCCCCCCGGTAACCAGCCCAACGCTCGAGCAGTACTTC
clone size: NA; J gene: TRBJ1-5; D gene: NA; V gene: TRBV6-1; CDR3 protein: CASSGLRQDDQPQHF; CDR3 DNA: TGTGCCAGCAGTGGTCTTAGACAGGACGATCAGCCCCAGCATTTT
clone size: NA; J gene: TRBJ2-3; D gene: TRBD1; V gene: TRBV7-2; CDR3 protein: CASSFRTGLTSTDTQYF; CDR3 DNA: TGTGCCAGCAGCTTCCGGACAGGGCTCACTAGCACAGATACGCAGTATTTT
clone size: NA; J gene: TRBJ2-5; D gene: NA; V gene: TRBV11-1; CDR3 protein: CASRGVGARETQYF; CDR3 DNA: TGTGCCAGCAGGGGCGTCGGGGCTCGGGAGACCCAGTACTTC
clone size: NA; J gene: TRBJ2-3; D gene: NA; V gene: TRBV5-1; CDR3 protein: CASSLVAPLLATDTQYF; CDR3 DNA: TGCGCCAGCAGCTTGGTTGCCCCACTACTAGCAACAGATACGCAGTATTTT
clone size: NA; J gene: TRBJ2-5; D gene: TRBD2; V gene: TRBV9; CDR3 protein: CASSPPGTSGGGETQYF; CDR3 DNA: TGTGCCAGCAGCCCTCCGGGGACTAGCGGGGGAGGGGAGACCCAGTACTTC
clone size: NA; J gene: TRBJ1-1; D gene: NA; V gene: TRBV5-3; CDR3 protein: CARSLFGREGTNTEAFF; CDR3 DNA: TGTGCCAGAAGCTTGTTCGGGAGGGAGGGGACGAACACTGAAGCTTTCTTT
clone size: NA; J gene: TRBJ2-1; D gene: TRBD1; V gene: TRBV27; CDR3 protein: CASSLAGGSYNEQFF; CDR3 DNA: TGTGCCAGCAGTTTAGCAGGGGGATCCTACAATGAGCAGTTCTTC
clone size: NA; J gene: TRBJ2-1; D gene: TRBD1; V gene: TRBV2; CDR3 protein: CASSDLRGPDNEQFF; CDR3 DNA: TGTGCCAGCAGTGATCTCAGGGGGCCAGACAATGAGCAGTTCTTC
clone size: NA; J gene: TRBJ2-3; D gene: NA; V gene: TRBV11-3; CDR3 protein: CASSLGQLTSTDTQYF; CDR3 DNA: TGTGCCAGCAGCTTAGGACAGCTTACTAGCACAGATACGCAGTATTTT
clone size: NA; J gene: TRBJ1-4; D gene: TRBD1; V gene: TRBV5-5; CDR3 protein: CASSPQGVGEKLFF; CDR3 DNA: TGTGCCAGCAGCCCCCAGGGGGTCGGTGAAAAACTGTTTTTT
clone size: NA; J gene: TRBJ2-5; D gene: NA; V gene: TRBV18; CDR3 protein: CASSPTGLTGETQYF; CDR3 DNA: TGTGCCAGCTCACCCACAGGGTTGACAGGCGAGACCCAGTACTTC
clone size: NA; J gene: TRBJ2-3; D gene: NA; V gene: TRBV5-1; CDR3 protein: CASSLWFGDTQYF; CDR3 DNA: TGCGCCAGCAGCTTGTGGTTTGGAGATACGCAGTATTTT
clone size: NA; J gene: TRBJ2-3; D gene: TRBD2; V gene: TRBV18; CDR3 protein: CASSPPRLAGPDTQYF; CDR3 DNA: TGTGCCAGCTCACCACCACGACTAGCGGGACCAGATACGCAGTATTTT
clone size: NA; J gene: TRBJ1-2; D gene: NA; V gene: TRBV11-3; CDR3 protein: CASSPQGANYGYTF; CDR3 DNA: TGTGCCAGCAGCCCCCAGGGCGCTAACTATGGCTACACCTTC
clone size: few; J gene: TRBJ1-2; D gene: NA; V gene: TRBV4-1; CDR3 protein: CASSQDEGFYGYTF; CDR3 DNA: TGCGCCAGCAGCCAAGATGAAGGGTTCTATGGCTACACCTTC